This T cell receptor (beta chain) was profiled in a study of blood T cell repertoires in COVID-19. Looking at the study overall: T cells, B-cell-depleted T cells, or PBMCs provided the cDNA or gDNA that served as material.

CDR1 is LGHNA and CDR2 is YSLEER in the germline V gene. Between the trimmed V and J ends, which lost 0 bases and 9 bases, there was a span of 15 bases. This CDR3 has 16 amino acids. Per the authors' pipeline: Nucleated cell number was recorded as an estimate derived from reference gene primer amplification. Generated by immunoSEQ multiplex PCR, the TCRdb table keeps only in-frame clones and is missing some. The V and J calls and clone size were taken over from that table, and D and trimming were inferred from the DNA. The table has approximately 120,000 clones, over 75% seen once. The rearrangement links TRBV4-3 to TRBJ1-6, with a possible D match to TRBD1 (5 bases). This clonotype was sampled from a woman of 80 years or more with acute or convalescent COVID-19. The specimen was peripheral blood. The CDR3 nucleotides read TGCGCCAGCAGCCAAGATCTGGGGCTAGCGGGTTCACCCCTCCACTTT. Protein product: CASSQDLGLAGSPLHF.